Presented here are 4 T cell receptor beta chains from one specimen sequenced in a study of a mutant IDH1 vaccine in newly diagnosed glioma. No antigen has been identified for these receptors. As to time point: week 23, last vaccination. Each vaccine dose was 300 ug of mutant IDH1 20-mer peptide, with topical imiquimod. Libraries were prepared by immunoSEQ multiplex PCR; TCRdb keeps only in-frame clonotypes and omits some of them. The sample records roughly 50,000 clones, 80% to 90% being singletons. Sequencing used PBMCs, obtained from a glioma patient whose treatment included an IDH1 peptide vaccine. The origin of the receptors is a woman aged 40 to 55 with glioma. Some clones in this sample may be carry-over from other donors' samples.

V and J are TRBV11-2 and TRBJ2-5; D is possibly TRBD1 (6 bases). V was shortened by 7 bases and J by 2 bases, with 14 bases between the two germline ends. CDR1 and CDR2 (germline): SGHAT, FQNNGV. This CDR3 contains 14 residues. CDR3 region: CASMGHDGQETQYF. CDR3 in DNA: TGTGCCAGCATGGGACACGACGGTCAAGAGACCCAGTACTTC.

This clone was recorded only once. This chain links TRBV2 with TRBJ1-2; no clear D. Germline CDR1 is SNHLY and CDR2 is FYNNEI. This CDR3 is 13 amino acids long. V lost 4 bases and J 7 bases, leaving 13 bases between the germline ends. The CDR3 coding sequence is TGTGCCAGCAGTGTGAGCAGGTTTAGTGGCTACACCTTC. It translates to CASSVSRFSGYTF.

This chain connects TRBV25-1 to TRBJ1-1, with no clear D. Germline V gene lookup returns CDR1 MGHDK and CDR2 SYGVNS. The V end was cut by 4 bases, the J end by 4 bases, with 10 bases between. The CDR3 spans 13 residues. The CDR3 loop reads CASSGGLSTEAFF. As DNA, the CDR3 is TGTGCCAGCAGTGGGGGTTTGAGCACTGAAGCTTTCTTT.

This CDR3 is CASSRTETNTGELFF. The CDR3, as DNA: TGCGCCAGCAGTCGGACCGAGACGAACACCGGGGAGCTGTTTTTT. The genes are TRBV10-1 and TRBJ2-2; no reliable D call. Looked up from germline, CDR1 is WNHNN and CDR2 is SYGVQD (reference sequence). The CDR3 loop spans 15 amino acids. V lost 5 bases and J lost 0, with 10 bases in between.